What follows describes a single T cell receptor beta chain. Its antigen is still unknown. The sample originates from a study of OX40 agonist ivuxolimab in advanced cancers. The study, taken as a whole, reports: There were also nonresponders showing low normalized T-cell clonal expansion.

CDR3 size: 14 residues. CDR1 is SNHLY and CDR2 is FYNNEI in the germline V gene. The V end was cut by 4 bases, the J end by 2 bases, with 9 bases between. Only in-frame clones appear in the TCRdb table, and some are missing; sequencing was by immunoSEQ multiplex PCR. The sample lists thousands of clones; 73% were seen once. This material consisted of CD4+ or CD8+ T cells sorted from blood, taken in a trial of the OX40 agonist ivuxolimab. V and J are TRBV2 and TRBJ1-3, with unresolved D. This TCR was sampled from an adult with an advanced solid tumor such as melanoma, head and neck, liver or kidney cancer. The DNA for the CDR3 is TGTGCCAGCAGTGTAGGACTAACTGGAAACACCATATATTTT. Translated: CASSVGLTGNTIYF. Using reference TRBV2 and TRBJ1-3 for the parts outside the CDR3, the full variable domain is EPEVTQTPSHQVTQMGQEVILRCVPISNHLYFYWYRQILGQKVEFLVSFYNNEISEKSEIFDDQFSVERPDGSNFTLKIRSTKLEDSAMYFCASSVGLTGNTIYFGEGSWLTVV.